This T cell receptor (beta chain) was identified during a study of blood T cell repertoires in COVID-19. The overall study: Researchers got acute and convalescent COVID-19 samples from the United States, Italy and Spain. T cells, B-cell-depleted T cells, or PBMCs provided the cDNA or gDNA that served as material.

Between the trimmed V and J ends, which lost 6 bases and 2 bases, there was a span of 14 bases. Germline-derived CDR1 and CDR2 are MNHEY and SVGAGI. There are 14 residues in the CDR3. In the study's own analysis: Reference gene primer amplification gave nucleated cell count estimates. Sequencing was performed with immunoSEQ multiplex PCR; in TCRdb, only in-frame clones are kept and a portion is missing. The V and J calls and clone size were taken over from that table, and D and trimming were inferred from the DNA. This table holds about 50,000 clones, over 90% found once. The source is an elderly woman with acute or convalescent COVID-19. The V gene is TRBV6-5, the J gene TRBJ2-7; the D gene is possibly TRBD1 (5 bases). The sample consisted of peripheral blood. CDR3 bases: TGTGCCAGCAGGGCTCTCAGGGTTCCCTACGAGCAGTACTTC. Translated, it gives CASRALRVPYEQYF.